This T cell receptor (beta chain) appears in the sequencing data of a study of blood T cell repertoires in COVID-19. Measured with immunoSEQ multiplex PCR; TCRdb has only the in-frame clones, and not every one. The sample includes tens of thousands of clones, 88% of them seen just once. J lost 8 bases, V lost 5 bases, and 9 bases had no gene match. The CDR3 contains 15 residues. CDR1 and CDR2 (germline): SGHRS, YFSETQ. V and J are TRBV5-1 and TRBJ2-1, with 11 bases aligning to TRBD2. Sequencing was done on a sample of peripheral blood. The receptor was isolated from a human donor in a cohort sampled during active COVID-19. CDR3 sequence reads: CASRVNSGRVHEQFF. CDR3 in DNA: TGCGCCAGCAGGGTTAATAGCGGGAGGGTCCATGAGCAGTTCTTC.